This TCR beta chain was observed in a study of cytomegalovirus exposure and HLA in healthy donors. PCR involved 60 Vbeta and 13 Jbeta primers. Sequenced by immunoSEQ multiplex PCR; TCRdb stores in-frame clones only, minus some. The sample lists about 100,000 clones; about 80% were seen once. Regarding the study as a whole: In a later analysis, TCR association rates varied by HLA locus: DRB1 most, HLA-C fewest. A missense variant in DCLRE1C was later tied to TCR beta V- and J-gene trimming.

In the case of this clone: Its antigen is unidentified.

Germline assignment: CDR1 MNHEY and CDR2 SVGAGI. This CDR3 spans 14 amino acids. V lost 0 bases, J lost 7 bases, and 10 bases lay in between. V usage is TRBV6-5 and J usage is TRBJ1-5; maybe TRBD1 (5 bases). The receptor's source is a man aged 25 to 40 in good health and CMV-seronegative. The source material was PBMCs. In DNA, the CDR3 is TGTGCCAGCAGTTACTCAGGAGGGGCCCAGCCCCAGCATTTT. Translating gives CASSYSGGAQPQHF.